A single sample gave rise to the 29 T cell receptor beta chains below, sequenced in a study of regulatory T cells in long-lasting Graves disease. Time point meaning: newly diagnosed GD, antithyroid drugs for less than 3 months. From PBMCs, RNA was extracted and then used to make the TCR library. CDR3 regions were amplified by Arm-PCR using iRepertoire HTBI primers to build TCR beta libraries. TCRdb called the multiplex PCR reads again in MiXCR, with one record for every CDR3 protein. The table has about 450,000 distinct CDR3 sequences, about 15% seen once. These sequences were also reported in another study, on T cells in Graves' hyperthyroidism and ophthalmopathy.

The sample here was peripheral blood mononuclear cells (PBMCs), taken at new diagnosis, from a patient treated with antithyroid drugs. These receptors all come from a woman younger than 45 with Graves disease.

This clonotype was counted many times. The J gene is TRBJ2-5, the V gene TRBV7-9, with D perhaps matching TRBD2 (5 bases). The V gene's germline CDR1 is SEHNR and CDR2 FQNEAQ (reference sequence). This CDR3 is built from 12 residues. Trimming removed 3 bases at V and 9 bases at J, with 11 bases between. This chain's CDR3 is CASSFAEEAQYF. In DNA, the CDR3 is TGTGCCAGCAGCTTTGCCGAGGAGGCCCAGTACTTC.

This clonotype was seen many times. This chain links TRBV5-1 with TRBJ1-1; TRBD1 matches at 7 bases. From germline, CDR1 is SGHRS and CDR2 YFSETQ. V dropped 0 bases and J dropped 0; count of bases not matched to a gene: 5. CDR3 length: 16 residues. CDR3 nucleotides: TGCGCCAGCAGCTTGGAGGGGACAGCACTGAACACTGAAGCTTTCTTT. Translating gives CASSLEGTALNTEAFF.

The V call is TRBV12-3 or TRBV12-4, the J call TRBJ2-3, with TRBD2 as a possible D gene (6 bases). Trimming took 4 bases from V and 6 from J, leaving 14 bases between them. The CDR3 totals 14 residues. CDR3 in DNA: TGTGCCAGCAGTTCGGAGGGAGCGTCTGATACGCAGTATTTT. It translates to CASSSEGASDTQYF.

The chain combines TRBV11-2 with TRBJ2-1; TRBD2 agrees at 11 bases. From germline, CDR1 is SGHAT and CDR2 FQNNGV. This CDR3 spans 16 amino acids. J lost 5 bases, V lost 5 bases, and 8 bases had no gene match. Here the CDR3 reads CASSQGTSGINNEQFF. The CDR3 region has the DNA TGTGCCAGCAGCCAAGGGACTAGCGGAATCAACAATGAGCAGTTCTTC. Combining the CDR3 with reference TRBV11-2 and TRBJ2-1 gives the whole variable domain EAGVAQSPRYKIIEKRQSVAFWCNPISGHATLYWYQQILGQGPKLLIQFQNNGVVDDSQLPKDRFSAERLKGVDSTLKIQPAKLEDSAVYLCASSQGTSGINNEQFFGPGTRLTVL.

The rearrangement uses TRBV6-2 or TRBV6-3 and TRBJ2-1; 8 nucleotides line up with TRBD2. The CDR3 runs to 13 residues. The germline V gene has CDR1 MNHEY and CDR2 SVGEGT. Unmatched junction bases numbered 7, after V lost 11 bases and J lost 4 bases. CDR3 bases: TGTGCCTCCGCCACTAGCGGTTACAATGAGCAGTTCTTC. It is translated as CASATSGYNEQFF.

As for this clonotype: A far larger clone is one nucleotide away, so this likely arose from a read error. The chain has TRBV10-3 and TRBJ1-2; TRBD1 matches at 7 bases. Germline V gives CDR1 ENHRY, CDR2 SYGVKD. This CDR3 comprises 17 residues. The CDR3 loop is CASSLFPRRQGWYGYTF. CDR3 bases: TGTGCCAGCAGTTTATTCCCCCGCCGACAGGGCTGGTATGGCTACACCTTC.

Remarks on this clonotype: Sequence at one end of the junction differs from germline and may be a read error. V usage is TRBV4-3 and J usage is TRBJ2-1; D not certain. This CDR3 spans 14 amino acids. CDR1 is LGHNA and CDR2 is YSLEER in the germline V gene. CDR3: CASSQVGIYNEQFF. The CDR3 nucleotides read TGCGCCAGCAGCCAAGTCGGCATTTACAATGAGCAGTTCTTT.

This clonotype was counted ten times or more. The V gene is TRBV3-1, the J gene TRBJ1-1, with unresolved D. This CDR3 is built from 11 residues. The V end was cut by 0 bases, the J end by 7 bases, with 3 bases between. The germline gives CDR1 LGHDT, CDR2 YNNKEL (reference sequence). CDR3 amino acids: CASSQDGEAFF. The DNA for the CDR3 is TGTGCCAGCAGCCAAGACGGTGAAGCTTTCTTT.

This clonotype came up many times. The V call is TRBV7-6, the J call TRBJ2-1, with 8 bases identical to TRBD2. This CDR3 has 17 amino acids. Looked up from germline, CDR1 is SGHVS and CDR2 is FNYEAQ. Losses at the gene ends were 3 bases for V and 7 bases for J; bases not matched to a gene: 14. Here the CDR3 reads CASSFPQKAGVENEQFF. The DNA of the CDR3 is TGTGCCAGCAGCTTCCCCCAGAAAGCGGGAGTGGAGAATGAGCAGTTCTTC.

J is TRBJ1-1 and V is TRBV28; 7 nucleotides line up with TRBD1. The CDR3 has 17 amino acids. Germline V gives CDR1 MDHEN, CDR2 SYDVKM. V was clipped by 5 bases and J by 1 base; unmatched bases: 13. CDR3 protein: CASSPPGGTATNTEAFF. In DNA, the CDR3 is TGTGCCAGCAGTCCCCCCGGCGGGACAGCGACGAACACTGAAGCTTTCTTT.

This clonotype was seen ten or more times. DNA of the CDR3: TGTGCCAGCAGCGCAAGCGGAAACAATGAGCAGTTCTTC. Translation: CASSASGNNEQFF. The chain combines TRBV7-9 with TRBJ2-1, with D perhaps matching TRBD2 (5 bases). The germline V gene has CDR1 SEHNR and CDR2 FQNEAQ (reference sequence). This CDR3 contains 13 residues. The germline V and J ends were trimmed by 5 bases and 5 bases, with 10 bases remaining between them.

In this sample, this clonotype turned up many times. CDR3 residues: CASSWTTRQSTDTQYF. In nucleotides, the CDR3 is TGCGCCAGCAGCTGGACCACTCGACAGAGCACAGATACGCAGTATTTT. The chain couples TRBV5-1 to TRBJ2-3; a possible D gene is TRBD1 (5 bases). V lost 3 bases and J 0 bases, leaving 14 bases between the germline ends. CDR3 length: 16 residues. Germline CDR1 reads SGHRS; CDR2 reads YFSETQ.

This clonotype was counted only a few times. A much more abundant neighbour one base away suggests this may be a read error. The conserved phenylalanine or tryptophan is not found at the CDR3 terminus, so this likely reflects a read error. The V and J genes are TRBV20-1 and TRBJ2-7; a possible D gene is TRBD2 (6 bases). The length of the CDR3 is 12 residues. With 6 bases removed from V and 5 bases from J, the gap between germline ends came to 14 bases. Germline V gene sequence: CDR1 DFQATT, CDR2 SNEGSKA (reference sequence). CDR3 in DNA: TGCAGTGCCAGACTAGTTTCCCACGAGCAGTACTGC. Translation gives CSARLVSHEQYC.

This clonotype was counted many times. The chain recombines TRBV20-1 with TRBJ2-1; tentatively, D is TRBD2 (5 bases). The CDR3 spans 16 residues. Germline CDR1 and CDR2: DFQATT and SNEGSKA (reference sequence). Between the trimmed V and J ends, which lost 2 bases and 2 bases, there was a span of 16 bases. The CDR3 protein is CSARYEGRAPYNEQFF. The CDR3 DNA reads TGCAGTGCTAGATACGAGGGTCGGGCACCCTACAATGAGCAGTTCTTC.

The J gene is TRBJ2-7, the V gene TRBV7-2; tentatively, D is TRBD1 (7 bases). The germline V and J ends were trimmed by 6 bases and 2 bases, with 17 bases remaining between them. CDR3 length equals 15 residues. Germline V gene sequence: CDR1 SGHTA, CDR2 FQGNSA. CDR3 region: CASRLEAGGTYEQYF. In DNA form, the CDR3 reads TGTGCCAGCAGGCTTGAGGCAGGGGGGACCTACGAGCAGTACTTC.

The CDR3 spells CASSLDILAGAYNEQFF. DNA for the CDR3: TGTGCCAGCAGCTTAGACATATTGGCGGGGGCTTACAATGAGCAGTTCTTC. The chain is built from TRBV7-2 and TRBJ2-1; perhaps TRBD2 as D (7 bases). V shed 1 base and J shed 4 bases, with 17 bases lying between them. The CDR3 covers 17 residues. Germline-derived CDR1 and CDR2 are SGHTA and FQGNSA.

This clonotype has ten or more counts. V usage is TRBV13 and J usage is TRBJ2-2; 8 nucleotides agree with TRBD2. The CDR3 runs to 20 residues. Germline CDR1 PRHDT, CDR2 FYEKMQ (reference sequence). The V segment lost 4 bases and the J segment 7 bases; nucleotides outside the gene matches: 23. The CDR3 DNA reads as TGTGCCAGCAGCTCTCTCCACCGTCCCCACGCTCGGGAGGGAATCGGGGAGCTGTTTTTT. It specifies CASSSLHRPHAREGIGELFF.

The chain links TRBV30 to TRBJ1-2, with a tentative D call TRBD1 (5 bases). The V and J ends lost 0 bases and 8 bases respectively, with 13 bases between them. The V gene's germline CDR1 is GTSNPN and CDR2 SVGIG (reference sequence). There are 13 residues in the CDR3. The DNA for the CDR3 is TGTGCCTGGAGTGTATGGGACTTGGTGGGCTACACCTTC. It codes for CAWSVWDLVGYTF. Filled out from reference TRBV30 and TRBJ1-2, the complete variable domain reads SQTIHQWPATLVQPVGSPLSLECTVEGTSNPNLYWYRQAAGRGLQLLFYSVGIGQISSEVPQNLSASRPQDRQFILSSKKLLLSDSGFYLCAWSVWDLVGYTFGSGTRLTVV.

This clonotype was seen ten or more times. V usage is TRBV12-3 or TRBV12-4 and J usage is TRBJ2-1; a weak D match, TRBD1 (6 bases). The CDR3 contains 15 residues. V was clipped by 7 bases and J by 4 bases, with 17 bases between them. The CDR3: CASTFETQGYNEQFF. CDR3 DNA sequence: TGTGCCAGCACCTTCGAGACCCAGGGGTACAATGAGCAGTTCTTC.

The J gene is TRBJ1-1, the V gene TRBV6-1; TRBD1 aligns across 7 bases. The CDR3 has 12 amino acids. Germline CDR1 is MNHNS and CDR2 is SASEGT. V shed 6 bases, J shed 6 bases, and the junction held 4 bases outside the gene matches. The CDR3 spells CASSFGTAEAFF. The CDR3 DNA is TGTGCCAGCAGCTTCGGGACAGCTGAAGCTTTCTTT.

This clonotype was observed at least ten times. The rearrangement uses TRBV18 and TRBJ2-3; weak D call: TRBD1 (6 bases). The CDR3 extends over 16 amino acids. Trimming pared 3 bases from V and 0 bases from J, leaving 13 bases between. Germline values: CDR1 KGHSH, CDR2 LQKENI. The CDR3 loop is CASSPWDTLSTDTQYF. The DNA of the CDR3 is TGTGCCAGCTCACCCTGGGACACCCTTAGCACAGATACGCAGTATTTT.

This clonotype was counted many times. The chain recombines TRBV6-1 with TRBJ2-1; 13 nucleotides match TRBD2. The germline gives CDR1 MNHNS, CDR2 SASEGT. There are 17 residues in the CDR3. The junction had 10 bases not matched to a gene; V was cut back by 4 bases and J by 7 bases. The CDR3, as DNA: TGTGCCAGCAGTGCTACTAGCGGGAGGGCCTTTTTGAATGAGCAGTTCTTC. It encodes CASSATSGRAFLNEQFF.

With regard to this clonotype: This could be a read error, since a much larger clone is one nucleotide away. The chain combines TRBV20-1 with TRBJ1-1; TRBD1 might be the D (5 bases). From germline, CDR1 is DFQATT and CDR2 SNEGSKA (reference sequence). The CDR3 sequence is 13 residues long. The CDR3 nucleotides are TGCAGTGCTAGAGATGGGGGGAGCACTGAAGGTTTCTTT. Its translation: CSARDGGSTEGFF.

This clonotype came up a few times. V usage is TRBV7-6 and J usage is TRBJ1-6; D might be TRBD1 (6 bases). V lost 6 bases and J lost 0, with 36 bases in between. CDR1 is SGHVS and CDR2 is FNYEAQ in the germline V gene. The length of the CDR3 is 24 residues. In nucleotides, the CDR3 is TGTGCCAGCAGTTCGTACTTAGTGGGGATCAAACTAACGGACAGTAGCTCCTATAATTCACCCCTCCACTTT. It specifies CASSSYLVGIKLTDSSSYNSPLHF. Full variable domain (missing parts from reference TRBV7-6 and TRBJ1-6): GAGVSQSPRYKVTKRGQDVALRCDPISGHVSLYWYRQALGQGPEFLTYFNYEAQQDKSGLPNDRFSAERPEGSISTLTIQRTEQRDSAMYRCASSSYLVGIKLTDSSSYNSPLHFGNGTRLTVT.

The chain uses TRBV27 and TRBJ2-7; the D gene is possibly TRBD2 (6 bases). The CDR3 has 14 amino acids. V was cut by 10 bases and J by 3 bases, with 19 bases left in between. Germline lookup yields CDR1 MNHEY and CDR2 SMNVEV (reference sequence). For the CDR3, the DNA is TGTGCCAACCCCCGCGGGAAAAGGTACTACGAGCAGTACTTC. Its protein product is CANPRGKRYYEQYF.

This clonotype has a count of ten or more. This chain connects TRBV2 to TRBJ2-3; D is possibly TRBD1 (5 bases). Germline V lookup: CDR1 SNHLY, CDR2 FYNNEI. Deletions cut 6 bases from V and 0 bases from J, with 13 bases between. The CDR3 spans 15 residues. The CDR3 region has the DNA TGTGCCAGCAGGTTTCCAGGGCTAAGCACAGATACGCAGTATTTT. Its translation is CASRFPGLSTDTQYF.

CDR3 nucleotides: TGTGCCAGCAGAGAGAGGGGATGGCGGGACGAAGAGACCCAGTACTTC. This translates into CASRERGWRDEETQYF. The chain has TRBV13 and TRBJ2-5, with TRBD2 as a possible D gene (6 bases). Germline CDR1 and CDR2: PRHDT and FYEKMQ (reference sequence). The V end was cut by 6 bases, the J end by 3 bases, with 20 bases between. This CDR3 spans 16 amino acids.

This clonotype appeared once. This sequence may be a read error, since a much larger clone differs from it by one base. This chain links TRBV9 with TRBJ1-2; D unclear. The CDR3 loop spans 18 amino acids. The V gene lost 0 bases and the J gene lost 5 bases, with 23 bases spanning the gap. Germline V CDR1 and CDR2: SGDLS, YYNGEE. CDR3 in amino acids: CASSVEAEGSAYRYGYTF. The CDR3 DNA reads TGTGCCAGCAGCGTAGAGGCGGAAGGGTCCGCTTATAGATATGGCTACACCTTC.

The chain couples TRBV12-3 or TRBV12-4 to TRBJ2-1; no reliable D call. Between the trimmed V and J ends, which lost 1 base and 8 bases, there was a span of 9 bases. The CDR3 consists of 13 residues. In DNA form, the CDR3 reads TGTGCCAGCAGTTTAGAATGGGCTGATGAGCAGTTCTTC. Its translation: CASSLEWADEQFF.